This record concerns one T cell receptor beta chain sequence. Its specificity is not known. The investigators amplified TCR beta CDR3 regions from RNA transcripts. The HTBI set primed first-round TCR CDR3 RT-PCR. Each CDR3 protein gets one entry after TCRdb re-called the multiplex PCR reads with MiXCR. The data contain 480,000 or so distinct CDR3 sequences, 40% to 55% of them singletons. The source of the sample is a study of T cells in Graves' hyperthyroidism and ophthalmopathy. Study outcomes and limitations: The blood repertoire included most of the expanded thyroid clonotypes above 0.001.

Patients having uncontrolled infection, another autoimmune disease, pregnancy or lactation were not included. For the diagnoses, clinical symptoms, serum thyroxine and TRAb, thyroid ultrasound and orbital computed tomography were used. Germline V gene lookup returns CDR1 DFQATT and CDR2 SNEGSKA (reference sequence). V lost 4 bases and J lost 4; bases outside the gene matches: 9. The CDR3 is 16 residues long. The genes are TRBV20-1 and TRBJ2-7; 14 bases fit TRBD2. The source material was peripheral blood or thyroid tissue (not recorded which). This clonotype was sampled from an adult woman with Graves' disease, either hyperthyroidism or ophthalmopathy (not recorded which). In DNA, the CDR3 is TGCAGTGCTAACACCGGGACTAGCGGGAGTTTTTACGAGCAGTACTTC. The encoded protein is CSANTGTSGSFYEQYF.